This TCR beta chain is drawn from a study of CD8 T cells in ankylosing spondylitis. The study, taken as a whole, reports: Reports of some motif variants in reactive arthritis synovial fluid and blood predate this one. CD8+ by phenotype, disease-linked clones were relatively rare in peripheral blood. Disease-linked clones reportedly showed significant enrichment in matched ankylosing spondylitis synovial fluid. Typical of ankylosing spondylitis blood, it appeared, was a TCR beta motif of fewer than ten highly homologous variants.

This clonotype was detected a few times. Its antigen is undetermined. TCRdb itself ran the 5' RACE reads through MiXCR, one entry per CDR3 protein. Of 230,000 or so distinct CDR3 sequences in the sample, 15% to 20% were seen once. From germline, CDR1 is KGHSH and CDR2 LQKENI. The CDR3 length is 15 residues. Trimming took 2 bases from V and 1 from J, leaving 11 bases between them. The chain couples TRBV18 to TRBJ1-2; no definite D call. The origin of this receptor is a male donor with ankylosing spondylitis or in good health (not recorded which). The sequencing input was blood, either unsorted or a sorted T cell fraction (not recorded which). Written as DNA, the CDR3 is TGTGCCAGCTCACCATTGGACGGGGATAACTATGGCTACACCTTC. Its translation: CASSPLDGDNYGYTF.